These 12 T cell receptor beta chains originate from one sample sequenced in a study of T-cell memory formation after mild COVID-19 (dated by TCRdb to the early 2020s). The library was obtained by 5' RACE. The run used an Illumina NovaSeq 6000. In TCRdb, the public reads were trimmed at Q25 with fastp and aligned with MiXCR, with productive beta chains retained. Rows are combined by CDR3 protein, so each entry shows the most common genes and DNA. A total of hundreds of thousands of distinct CDR3 sequences appear in this sample, roughly 20% of them only once. The ten largest make up under 15% of the sample. Sample: PBMCs or a T cell subset sorted from them (not recorded which). The receptors were sampled from an adult woman who had mild COVID-19 (a few samples of this study predate the infection). The sample titles of this study are shuffled in the database, so cell type and time point are left out; the donor was told from shared clones.

The chain employs TRBV4-1 and TRBJ2-5, with D possibly being TRBD1 (7 bases). Trimming took 4 bases from V and 4 from J, leaving 25 bases between them. In germline, CDR1 is MGHRA, CDR2 YSYEKL. The CDR3 spans 18 residues. CDR3: CASSPGREDRDGRETQYF. CDR3 coding DNA: TGCGCCAGCAGCCCAGGTCGTGAAGACAGGGACGGGAGAGAGACCCAGTACTTC.

This clonotype was seen more than once but under ten times. The V and J genes are TRBV30 and TRBJ2-7; D call uncertain. The CDR3 runs 12 residues. CDR1 is GTSNPN and CDR2 is SVGIG in the germline V gene (reference sequence). V lost 1 base, J lost 6 bases, and 10 bases lay in between. CDR3 region: CAWSAGVSEQYF. The CDR3, as DNA: TGTGCCTGGAGTGCAGGAGTCTCCGAGCAGTACTTC.

The chain has TRBV2 and TRBJ2-7; either TRBD1 or TRBD2 may fit D (5 bases each). Between the trimmed V and J ends, which lost 6 bases and 3 bases, there was a span of 18 bases. The germline CDR1 and CDR2 sequences are SNHLY and FYNNEI. The CDR3 runs 15 residues. The CDR3 region has the DNA TGTGCCAGCAGAAGGATTCGAGGGACGGACTACGAGCAGTACTTC. It is translated as CASRRIRGTDYEQYF.

This sequence joins TRBV18 and TRBJ1-1; 7 bases align to TRBD1. Germline V gene sequence: CDR1 KGHSH, CDR2 LQKENI. CDR3 length equals 15 residues. V lost 3 bases, J lost 0 bases, and 4 bases stayed unmatched. CDR3 sequence: CASSPDRAMNTEAFF. DNA of the CDR3: TGTGCCAGCTCACCCGACAGGGCTATGAACACTGAAGCTTTCTTT.

The CDR3 loop is CASMAQLAGSTEAFF. The CDR3 bases are TGCGCCAGCATGGCTCAATTGGCGGGAAGCACTGAAGCTTTCTTT. The chain combines TRBV5-1 with TRBJ1-1; no reliable D call. The V and J ends lost 6 bases and 4 bases respectively, with 19 bases between them. There are 15 residues in the CDR3. The V gene's germline CDR1 is SGHRS and CDR2 YFSETQ.

V usage is TRBV7-9 and J usage is TRBJ2-3; TRBD1 is a possible D gene (6 bases). CDR3 length: 15 residues. The germline V and J ends were trimmed by 5 bases and 4 bases, with 16 bases remaining between them. Germline V gene sequence: CDR1 SEHNR, CDR2 FQNEAQ (reference sequence). The CDR3 DNA follows: TGTGCCAGCAGCCCCCCATCAGGGGTCGCAGATACGCAGTATTTT. Translation gives CASSPPSGVADTQYF.

The rearrangement joins TRBV25-1 to TRBJ1-5, with 9 bases fitting TRBD1. The germline gives CDR1 MGHDK, CDR2 SYGVNS. The CDR3 is made up of 15 amino acids. After removal of 4 bases from V and 7 bases from J, the junction contained 8 bases not matched to a gene. CDR3 coding DNA: TGTGCCAGCAGTGCGGGCACAGGGGGCGGGCAGCCCCAGCATTTT. Translated, it gives CASSAGTGGGQPQHF.

The table lists this clonotype with a few counts. The V call is TRBV9, the J call TRBJ1-3; D uncertain. The CDR3 extends over 14 amino acids. Germline loops: CDR1 SGDLS, CDR2 YYNGEE. V was clipped by 4 bases and J by 5 bases, with 13 bases between them. CDR3 sequence reads: CASSSSDRRNTIYF. Written as DNA, the CDR3 is TGTGCCAGCAGCTCCTCGGACCGGAGAAACACCATATATTTT.

This clonotype has a handful of counts. The V call is TRBV5-1, the J call TRBJ2-7; D might be TRBD1 (5 bases). Trimming stripped 4 bases from V and 7 bases from J, with 15 bases between. The CDR3 totals 13 residues. CDR1 and CDR2 from the germline V gene are SGHRS and YFSETQ. CDR3 DNA sequence: TGCGCCAGCAGCCCCCTCGAAGCAGGGGAGCAGTACTTC. It is translated as CASSPLEAGEQYF.

The chain combines TRBV7-9 with TRBJ2-5; the match to TRBD2 covers 9 bases. Germline CDR1 and CDR2: SEHNR and FQNEAQ (reference sequence). V shed 5 bases and J 2 bases; nucleotides not matched to a gene: 6. The CDR3 runs 15 residues. The CDR3 DNA sequence: TGTGCCAGCAGCGCTAGCGGGGTGATACAAGAGACCCAGTACTTC. Translation gives CASSASGVIQETQYF. The entire variable domain, with the rest obtained from reference TRBV7-9 and TRBJ2-5, is as follows: DTGVSQNPRHKITKRGQNVTFRCDPISEHNRLYWYRQTLGQGPEFLTYFQNEAQLEKSRLLSDRFSAERPKGSFSTLEIQRTEQGDSAMYLCASSASGVIQETQYFGPGTRLLVL.

This sequence joins TRBV9 and TRBJ2-7; either TRBD1 or TRBD2 may fit D (5 bases each). The CDR3 consists of 15 residues. Trimming shortened V by 0 bases and J by 6 bases, and 16 bases separated the two germline ends. Germline values: CDR1 SGDLS, CDR2 YYNGEE. In nucleotides, the CDR3 is TGTGCCAGCAGCGTAGATGACAGACTACTCTTCGAGCAGTACTTC. Translated, it gives CASSVDDRLLFEQYF.

The genes are TRBV11-1 and TRBJ2-7; 8 bases line up with TRBD2. The CDR3 length is 14 residues. V lost 5 bases, J lost 3 bases, and 6 bases stayed unmatched. Per germline, CDR1 SGHAT and CDR2 FQDESV (reference sequence). The CDR3 DNA reads as TGTGCCAGCAGCGCGAGCGGGAGCGGCTACGAGCAGTACTTC. Protein sequence: CASSASGSGYEQYF.